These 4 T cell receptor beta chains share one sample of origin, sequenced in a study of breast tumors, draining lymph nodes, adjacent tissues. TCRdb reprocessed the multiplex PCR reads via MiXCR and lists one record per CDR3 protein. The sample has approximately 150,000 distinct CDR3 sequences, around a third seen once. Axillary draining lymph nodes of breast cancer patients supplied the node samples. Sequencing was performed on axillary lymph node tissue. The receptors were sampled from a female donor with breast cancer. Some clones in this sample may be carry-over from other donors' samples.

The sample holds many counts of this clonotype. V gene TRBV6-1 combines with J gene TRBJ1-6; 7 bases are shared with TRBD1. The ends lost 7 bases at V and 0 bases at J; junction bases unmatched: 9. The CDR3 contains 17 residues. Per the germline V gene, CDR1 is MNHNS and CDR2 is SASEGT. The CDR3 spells CASTEDRPSSYNSPLHF. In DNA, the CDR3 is TGTGCCAGCACTGAGGACAGGCCGAGCTCCTATAATTCACCCCTCCACTTT.

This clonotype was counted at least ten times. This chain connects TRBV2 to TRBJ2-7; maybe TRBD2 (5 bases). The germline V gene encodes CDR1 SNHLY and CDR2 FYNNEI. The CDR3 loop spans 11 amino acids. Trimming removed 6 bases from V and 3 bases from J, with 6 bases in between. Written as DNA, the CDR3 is TGTGCCAGCAGGGACTTCTACGAGCAGTACTTC. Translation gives CASRDFYEQYF. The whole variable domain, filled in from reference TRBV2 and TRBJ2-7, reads EPEVTQTPSHQVTQMGQEVILRCVPISNHLYFYWYRQILGQKVEFLVSFYNNEISEKSEIFDDQFSVERPDGSNFTLKIRSTKLEDSAMYFCASRDFYEQYFGPGTRLTVT.

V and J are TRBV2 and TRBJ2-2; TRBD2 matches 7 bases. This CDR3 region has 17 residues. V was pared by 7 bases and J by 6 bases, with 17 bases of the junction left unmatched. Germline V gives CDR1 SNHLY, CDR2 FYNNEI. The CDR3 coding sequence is TGTGCCAGCAAGCCGACATTGGGGGGGATCAAGGCCGGGGAGCTGTTTTTT. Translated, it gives CASKPTLGGIKAGELFF.

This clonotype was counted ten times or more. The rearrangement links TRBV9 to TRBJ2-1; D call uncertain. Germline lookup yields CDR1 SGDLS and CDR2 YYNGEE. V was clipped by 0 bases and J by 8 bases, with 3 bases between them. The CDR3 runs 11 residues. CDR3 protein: CASSVEDEQFF. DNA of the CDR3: TGTGCCAGCAGCGTAGAAGATGAGCAGTTCTTC.